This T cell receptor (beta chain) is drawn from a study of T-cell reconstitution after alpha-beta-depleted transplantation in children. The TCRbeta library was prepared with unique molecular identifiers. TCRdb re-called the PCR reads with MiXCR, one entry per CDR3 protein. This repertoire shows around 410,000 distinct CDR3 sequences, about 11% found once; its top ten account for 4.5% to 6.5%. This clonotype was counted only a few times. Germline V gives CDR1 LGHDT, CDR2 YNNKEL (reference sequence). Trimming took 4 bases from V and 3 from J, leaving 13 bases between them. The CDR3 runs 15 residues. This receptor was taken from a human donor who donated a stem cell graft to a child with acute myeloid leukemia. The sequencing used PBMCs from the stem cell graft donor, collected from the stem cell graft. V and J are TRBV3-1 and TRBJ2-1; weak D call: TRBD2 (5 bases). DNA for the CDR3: TGTGCCAGCAGCCTCGAGGAGGCGAACTACAATGAGCAGTTCTTC. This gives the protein CASSLEEANYNEQFF.